Listed below are T cell receptor beta chains from one sample, sequenced in a study of long-term antiretroviral therapy in people with HIV. Libraries were prepared by immunoSEQ multiplex PCR; TCRdb keeps only in-frame clonotypes and omits some of them. The data contain 15,000 to 20,000 clones, about nine tenths of them seen just once; the ten biggest clones take up 3.5% to 4.5%. This specimen consisted of unsorted PBMCs, obtained 2.1 years after starting antiretroviral therapy. These receptors were obtained from a man between 18 and 35 years old with HIV. The CDR3 runs from the conserved cysteine through the conserved F or W. The order of the fields is V gene, clone size, J gene, D gene, CDR3 DNA, CDR3 protein. D genes are given only for firm matches. Size tells how often a clone was seen (once, few, many) or the class of an expanded clone, and some rows leave it out.

TRBV5-3	.	TRBJ2-7	TRBD1	TGTGCCAGCAGCACGGAGGACAGGGACTACGAGCAGTACTTC	CASSTEDRDYEQYF
TRBV28	.	TRBJ1-6	.	TGTGCCAGCAGAGTCCCTTCGGGGTTTGGATACTCACCCCTCCACTTT	CASRVPSGFGYSPLHF
TRBV10-1	.	TRBJ1-5	.	TGCGCCAGCAGTCGGAAGGGGGATAATCAGCCCCAGCATTTT	CASSRKGDNQPQHF
TRBV7-8	.	TRBJ2-1	TRBD2	TGTGCCAGCAGCCCCCGGGGAGGACTAGCGGAGCCCAGGCCGGGGAGAGACAATGAGCAGTTCTTC	CASSPRGGLAEPRPGRDNEQFF
TRBV19	.	TRBJ1-2	.	TGTGCCAGTAGTATGGAGACTTATACTAACTATGGCTACACCTTC	CASSMETYTNYGYTF
TRBV5-6	.	TRBJ2-1	.	TGTGCCAGCAGCTCCGTCTATCCACATGAGCAGTTCTTC	CASSSVYPHEQFF
TRBV16	.	TRBJ1-5	.	TGTGCCAGCAGCCCTCGGGACCGCAATCAGCCCCAGCATTTT	CASSPRDRNQPQHF
TRBV7-9	few	TRBJ2-7	.	TGTGCCAGCAGCTTTTCGGCCTACGAGCAGTACTTC	CASSFSAYEQYF
TRBV5-4	.	TRBJ2-4	.	TGTGCCAGCAGCTTGGACAGAAACATTCAGTACTTC	CASSLDRNIQYF
TRBV10-3	.	TRBJ2-2	TRBD2	TGTGCCATCAGCCGAGGGGGACTAGACAACACCGGGGAGCTGTTTTTT	CAISRGGLDNTGELFF
TRBV4-1	few	TRBJ2-7	.	TGCGCCAGCAGCCAAGAGAGACAGGCGTCTTTAGGGCCATACGAGCAGTACTTC	CASSQERQASLGPYEQYF
TRBV30	.	TRBJ2-1	.	TGTGCCTGGAGTGTAAGCGCCCATGAGCAGTTCTTC	CAWSVSAHEQFF
TRBV4-3	.	TRBJ2-7	TRBD1	TGCGCCAGCAGCCAGACCAGGACAGGTGGCTCGTACGAGCAGTACTTC	CASSQTRTGGSYEQYF
TRBV7-9	once	TRBJ1-2	.	TGTGCCAGCAGCCGGGTGACTGGGGAGAGGGGCACCTTC	CASSRVTGERGTF
TRBV13	.	TRBJ1-6	.	TGTGCCAGCAGCTTAGGCCTTTCGATGAATCAGTCACCCCTCCACTTT	CASSLGLSMNQSPLHF
TRBV15	.	TRBJ2-7	TRBD2	TGTGCCACCAGCAGAGTGGGGGGGGATTACGAGCAGTACTTC	CATSRVGGDYEQYF
TRBV27	few	TRBJ2-7	TRBD1	TGTGCCAGCAGTCCTTACCGGACAGGGTCCCTCTACGAGCAGTACTTC	CASSPYRTGSLYEQYF
TRBV7-3	.	TRBJ2-1	.	TGTGCCAGCAGCTTATCCGGGTCAGGTCTGAATGAGCAGTTCTTC	CASSLSGSGLNEQFF
TRBV7-9	.	TRBJ2-3	.	TGTGCCAGCAGCGGGGACCAACCAGATACGCAGTATTTT	CASSGDQPDTQYF
TRBV27	few	TRBJ2-7	TRBD1	TGTGCCAGCAGTCCTGGACAGGATCCCTACGAACAGTACTTC	CASSPGQDPYEQYF
TRBV11-2	.	TRBJ2-7	.	TGTGCCAGCAGCTTCCCTAGGGACACCTTCTACGAGCAGTACTTC	CASSFPRDTFYEQYF
TRBV7-9	.	TRBJ2-3	.	TGTGCCAGCAGCACCCGGGTGGCGAGCGGACGCACAGATACGCAGTATTTT	CASSTRVASGRTDTQYF
TRBV11-2	.	TRBJ1-5	.	TGTGCCAGCAGCCCCGCCCCGGCTGAGCCCCAGCATTTT	CASSPAPAEPQHF
TRBV15	once	TRBJ1-1	.	TGTGCCACCAGCAGAGTGGGGGGGCCGCAAGTGGGCACTGAAGCTTTCTTT	CATSRVGGPQVGTEAFF
TRBV5-5	.	TRBJ2-7	.	TGTGCCAGCAGCTTGTTAAATGCCGGACTCTACGAGCAGTACTTC	CASSLLNAGLYEQYF
TRBV19	.	TRBJ2-3	.	TGTGCCAGTAGTATCTCGGAACAAGTGGGGGATACGCAGTATTTT	CASSISEQVGDTQYF
TRBV7-9	.	TRBJ1-1	.	TGTGCCAGCAGCACTCTTTATTCCTCCGAAGCTTTCTTT	CASSTLYSSEAFF
TRBV4-1	.	TRBJ2-4	TRBD1	TGCGCCAGCAGCCCGATCGACAGGGGGAGCAAAAACATTCAGTACTTC	CASSPIDRGSKNIQYF
TRBV27	.	TRBJ2-7	.	TGTGCCAGCAGTTTCCCGACTGGCCCGGAGTACTTC	CASSFPTGPEYF
TRBV7-9	.	TRBJ2-7	.	TGTGCCAGCAGCTTAATGGGGGAGGATGCCTACGAGCAGTACTTC	CASSLMGEDAYEQYF
TRBV2	.	TRBJ1-2	.	TGTGCCAGCACAGGAACCTATGGCTACACCTTC	CASTGTYGYTF
TRBV4-1	.	TRBJ1-5	.	TGCGCCAGCAGCCCCGTTTTGGCAGGGTTGAATCAGCCCCAGCATTTT	CASSPVLAGLNQPQHF
TRBV6-5	.	TRBJ2-1	.	TGTGCCACCGCTACGCTGAATAATGAGCAGTTCTTC	CATATLNNEQFF
TRBV4-1	few	TRBJ2-7	TRBD1	TGCGCCAGCAGCCAAGATTCCACCCCCGGGACAGGGAACGAGCAGTACTTC	CASSQDSTPGTGNEQYF
TRBV2	.	TRBJ2-5	.	TGTGCCAGCAGTGAAGGAGGGGGTGCCGGAGAGACCCAGTACTTC	CASSEGGGAGETQYF
TRBV9	.	TRBJ2-3	.	TGTGCCAGCAGCGCCGCGGCCGGGCGTGATACGCAGTATTTT	CASSAAAGRDTQYF
TRBV10-3	.	TRBJ2-7	.	TGTGCCATCAGTGGTCAAAGCTCCTACGAGCAGTACTTC	CAISGQSSYEQYF
TRBV5-6	few	TRBJ2-7	TRBD2	TGTGCCAGCAGCTTTGAGACTAGCGGTTCTAACGAGCAGTACTTC	CASSFETSGSNEQYF
TRBV7-2	.	TRBJ1-1	.	TGTGCCAGCAGCTTACGAGGGGGTACTGAAGCTTTCTTT	CASSLRGGTEAFF
TRBV6-5	.	TRBJ1-4	TRBD1	TGTGCCAGCAGTTCCCGGGACAGGAATGAAAAACTGTTTTTT	CASSSRDRNEKLFF
TRBV12-5	few	TRBJ2-7	TRBD2	TGTGCTAGTGCGGGGGGTGGCCGGGACTACGAGCAGTACTTC	CASAGGGRDYEQYF
TRBV7-2	.	TRBJ2-7	.	TGTGCCAGCAGCCGTCCCGGGACAAATTACGAGCAGTACTTC	CASSRPGTNYEQYF
TRBV10-3	.	TRBJ2-7	TRBD1	TGTGCCATCAGTGAGTCCGGGACAGGGGAGCCCTACGAGCAGTACTTC	CAISESGTGEPYEQYF
TRBV5-1	.	TRBJ2-6	.	TGCGCCAGCAGCTTGCCTGGGGCCAACGTCCTGACTTTC	CASSLPGANVLTF
TRBV5-5	.	TRBJ1-5	.	TGTGCCAGCAGCTTGCATCCAGGGGAGGGCAATCAGCCCCAGCATTTT	CASSLHPGEGNQPQHF
TRBV29-1	.	TRBJ2-3	.	TGCAGCGTTGAAGGCGGGTTCGCTAGCACAGATACGCAGTATTTT	CSVEGGFASTDTQYF
TRBV15	.	TRBJ1-1	.	TGTGCCACCAGCGGCCTTAGGGGGATCACTGAAGCTTTCTTT	CATSGLRGITEAFF
TRBV7-9	once	TRBJ2-1	TRBD2	TGTGCCAGCAGCTCCTCTAGCGGGAGGAACACCTACAATGAGCAGTTCTTC	CASSSSSGRNTYNEQFF
TRBV4-2	.	TRBJ1-2	.	TGTGCCAGCAGCCAGGAAGGGGTTCCAGGGGACGGCTACACCTTC	CASSQEGVPGDGYTF
TRBV9	few	TRBJ2-7	TRBD1	TGTGCCAGCAGCGTAGGGGACAGGGCCTACGAGCAGTACTTC	CASSVGDRAYEQYF
TRBV10-3	.	TRBJ2-1	TRBD1	TGTGCCATCAAGGCGGACAGGGGGCACAGGGGGGTATACAATGAGCAGTTCTTC	CAIKADRGHRGVYNEQFF
TRBV9	.	TRBJ1-1	.	TGTGCCAGCAGCTCCGGGGACAAGCTCGGCACTGAAGCTTTCTTT	CASSSGDKLGTEAFF
TRBV19	.	TRBJ2-3	TRBD2	TGTGCCAGTAAGAGCGGGAGGGCCTTAGATACGCAGTATTTT	CASKSGRALDTQYF
TRBV6-1	.	TRBJ1-4	TRBD1	TGTGCCAGCAGGGGGACAGGGGGAGGCGAAAAACTGTTTTTT	CASRGTGGGEKLFF
TRBV19	.	TRBJ2-3	.	TGTGCCAGTAGTAGAACCGGCCGATTAGGTTCACACCCCACAGATACGCAGTATTTT	CASSRTGRLGSHPTDTQYF
TRBV7-2	.	TRBJ1-4	TRBD1	TGTGCCAGCAGCTTTACAGGGGATAATGAAAAACTGTTTTTT	CASSFTGDNEKLFF
TRBV20-1	.	TRBJ2-1	.	TGCAGTGCCACTCGGGACTTACAGTTCTTC	CSATRDLQFF